Listed below are T cell receptor beta chains from one sample, sequenced in a study of liver allograft versus peripheral blood T cells. TCRdb re-called the reads through MiXCR, storing one row per CDR3 protein. The repertoire holds 7,000 to 9,000 distinct CDR3 sequences, with less than 20% as singletons. Receptor source: a human patient who had a liver transplant. Some T cells could come from the graft donor. The CDR3 runs from the conserved cysteine through the conserved F or W. A D gene is named only where the DNA matches it firmly. Expanded clones are given a class, and other clones once, few, many or no size at all.

abundance: .; d_gene: .; v_gene: TRBV20-1; j_gene: TRBJ2-7; CDR3aa: CSASRLLGNEQYF; CDR3nt: TGCAGTGCTTCACGTCTTCTGGGCAACGAGCAGTACTTC
abundance: few; d_gene: .; v_gene: TRBV5-4; j_gene: TRBJ2-1; CDR3aa: CASSPGGSEWVNEQFF; CDR3nt: TGTGCCAGCAGCCCCGGCGGTAGCGAGTGGGTCAATGAGCAGTTCTTC
abundance: medium-sized; d_gene: .; v_gene: TRBV6-2/TRBV6-3; j_gene: TRBJ2-7; CDR3aa: CASSSIAVFTPYEQYF; CDR3nt: TGTGCCAGCAGTTCCATAGCGGTTTTCACCCCCTACGAGCAGTACTTC
abundance: .; d_gene: .; v_gene: TRBV20-1; j_gene: TRBJ1-2; CDR3aa: CSPGAANYGYTF; CDR3nt: TGCAGTCCAGGGGCAGCAAACTATGGCTACACCTTC
abundance: .; d_gene: TRBD1; v_gene: TRBV6-1; j_gene: TRBJ2-3; CDR3aa: CASADRASSTDTQYF; CDR3nt: TGTGCCAGCGCTGACAGGGCCTCTAGCACAGATACGCAGTATTTT
abundance: medium-sized; d_gene: .; v_gene: TRBV18; j_gene: TRBJ1-1; CDR3aa: CASSPLQGINTEAFF; CDR3nt: TGTGCCAGCTCACCACTGCAGGGAATCAACACTGAAGCTTTCTTT
abundance: .; d_gene: TRBD1; v_gene: TRBV5-5; j_gene: TRBJ2-5; CDR3aa: CASSLGAGTGETQYF; CDR3nt: TGTGCCAGCAGCTTGGGGGCCGGGACAGGAGAGACCCAGTACTTC
abundance: many; d_gene: .; v_gene: TRBV30; j_gene: TRBJ1-4; CDR3aa: CAWSVRYNEKLFF; CDR3nt: TGTGCCTGGAGTGTGAGATATAATGAAAAACTGTTTTTT
abundance: few; d_gene: TRBD1; v_gene: TRBV19; j_gene: TRBJ1-5; CDR3aa: CASSIGGGAGSNQPQHF; CDR3nt: TGTGCCAGTAGTATAGGAGGGGGCGCGGGTAGCAATCAGCCCCAGCATTTT
abundance: .; d_gene: TRBD1; v_gene: TRBV24-1; j_gene: TRBJ2-1; CDR3aa: CATSDTDRVHNEQFF; CDR3nt: TGTGCCACCAGTGATACCGACAGGGTCCACAATGAGCAGTTCTTC
abundance: many; d_gene: TRBD1; v_gene: TRBV7-9; j_gene: TRBJ1-1; CDR3aa: CASSYGQGVKGNTEAFF; CDR3nt: TGTGCCAGCAGCTATGGACAGGGGGTAAAGGGGAACACTGAAGCTTTCTTT
abundance: .; d_gene: TRBD1; v_gene: TRBV12-3/TRBV12-4; j_gene: TRBJ1-1; CDR3aa: CASSRQGYTEAFF; CDR3nt: TGTGCCAGCAGTCGACAGGGGTACACTGAAGCTTTCTTT